This TCR beta chain emerged from a study of blood T cells in healthy people across ages. The CDR3 extends over 13 amino acids. CDR1 is DFQATT, CDR2 SNEGSKA, per germline (reference sequence). For this clonotype: Antigen: not known.

The study recruited healthy Caucasian donors from Russia who were aged about 6 to 95. They isolated at least 7 million PBMCs from each sample. For the second PCR, which ran for roughly 7 to 11 cycles, a sample-barcoded 5' primer and a J-beta primer mix were used. TCRdb re-called the 5' RACE reads with MiXCR, one entry per CDR3 protein. The data hold about 1,500,000 distinct CDR3 sequences, with 42% observed a single time. Notes on the study in general: Unsorted PBMC input precluded a conclusive naive versus antigen-experienced comparison.

This TCR derives from a woman aged 18-35 years in good health. Sequenced sample: blood. V gene TRBV20-1 combines with J gene TRBJ2-5; 9 bases match TRBD1. The tail of the sequence fits TRBJ2-7 better, so the J call may be wrong. The CDR3 coding sequence is TGCAGTGCTGCCGGGACAGGGATCCACGAGCAGTACTTC. Translated, it gives CSAAGTGIHEQYF.